This record covers a single TCR beta chain. Its antigen remains undetermined. No much larger clone exists at a distance of one base, and base qualities are not known. The CDR3 regions of human TCRbeta chains were analyzed by immunosequencing. As for the authors' bioinformatics: Repertoire TCRs were matched against a reference library of SARS-CoV-2-specific TCRs generated with the MIRA antigen-specificity platform. Breadth was defined as the fraction of unique TCRs that were SARS-CoV-2-associated. Depth was defined as the fraction of total T cells that were SARS-CoV-2-associated. Using the MIRA data, each spike-specific TCR was mapped to the spike region that the TCR reacts to and placed in a CD4 or CD8 class. Log10-transformed breadth and depth values were compared by one-way ANOVA with Sidak's multiple comparisons tests. Entries here come from immuneACCESS through TCRdb and include only in-frame sequences with V and J called. Some clones fail to appear in such tables; in the studies checked, an unresolved V gene covers under half of the shortfall, and the cause of the remainder is unknown. The D gene and trimming were derived from the DNA, and the V and J assignments and clone size from that table. This sample is represented by about 160,000 clones; around 90% of them were singletons. The top ten constitute 1.4% to 1.5% of the sample.

This sample stems from a study of T cell responses to AZD1222 COVID-19 vaccine (dated by TCRdb to 2020 to 2023). About the study as a whole: AZD1222 recipients whose second dose came at about 4 weeks and those whose second dose came at about 12 weeks were combined into one group, since spike-specific TCR depth and breadth did not differ between the two schedules. A total of approximately 240 trial participants underwent TCR sequencing, of whom around 200 received two doses of AZD1222 and about 25 received two doses of the MenACWY control vaccine. Trial participants were enrolled into age subgroups of 18-55, 56-69 and 70-plus years, which contained about 150, 28 and 57 TCR-sequenced participants, respectively.

Compared with germline, V lacks 7 bases and J lacks 14 bases; bases without a gene match: 8. The CDR3 numbers 11 residues from cysteine through phenylalanine. The kept DNA is CDR3 alone, 33 bases in frame from the first base. The time point label corresponds to: baseline before first vaccination. Samples from vaccinated people were obtained from the UK trials COV001 and COV002, which included a single-blind randomized controlled phase 2/3 trial of AZD1222 (ChAdOx1 nCoV-19) in healthy adults. Trial participant PBMC samples were collected at day 0 and day 28 after the second dose for TCRbeta chain sequencing. Broader findings and caveats from the paper: No day 14 peak-response samples were available, so repertoires were characterized only after the peak T cell response. Reportedly, close to half of the unique spike-specific TCRs recognized epitopes lying outside the regions that are mutated in the B.1.351 and B.1.1.7 variants. The 56-69-year group was small, and its depth increase did not reach significance, likely because of low power. A significant rise in spike-specific TCR breadth and depth was observed after two AZD1222 doses relative to day 0 and relative to MenACWY recipients. Participants were mostly white British and included more females than males, and it was suggested by the authors that clonal diversity may have been underestimated. Conclusions about previously exposed vaccinees were limited because only six AZD1222 recipients were SARS-CoV-2 seropositive at baseline. CD4 TCRs associated with the vaccine covered the entire spike protein, and the dominant responses were in regions 160-218 and 743-854.

The sample consisted of peripheral blood, taken on day 0 of AZD1222 vaccination. The origin of this receptor is an adult in good health. The V gene is TRBV12-3 or TRBV12-4 and the J gene is TRBJ2-1, and 7 junctional nucleotides match TRBD2. The CDR3: CASKAAGSEFF. The nucleotide sequence is TGTGCCAGCAAGGCAGCGGGATCAGAGTTCTTC.